One sample yielded the 16 T cell receptor beta chains listed below, sequenced in a study of shared clonotypes between healthy human individuals. Here immunoSEQ multiplex PCR was the method, and the copy in TCRdb shows in-frame clones only, minus some. The sample lists under 2,000,000 clones, about 95% occurring once. It was CD45RO-negative cells, positively selected for CCR7, that made up naive CD8 cells, with terminally differentiated effector memory CD45RA+ cells excluded. The sample consisted of naive CD8+ T cells sorted from blood. These TCRs come from a man aged 18-30 years in good health.

This clone has only one observation. V is TRBV7-9 and J is TRBJ1-6; 8 bases agree with TRBD1. This CDR3 has 15 residues. From germline, CDR1 is SEHNR and CDR2 FQNEAQ (reference sequence). Trimming cost V 3 bases and J 8 bases; bases outside gene matches: 6. This CDR3 reads CASSLSTGVHSPLHF. Written as DNA, the CDR3 is TGTGCCAGCAGCTTGTCGACAGGGGTGCATTCACCCCTCCACTTT.

Turning to this clone: This sample also contains other DNA sequences that code for the same CDR3. The rearrangement uses TRBV6-5 and TRBJ1-5; 7 bases map to TRBD1. This CDR3 region has 13 residues. Germline lookup yields CDR1 MNHEY and CDR2 SVGAGI. V lost 2 bases, J lost 5 bases, and 0 bases stayed unmatched. CDR3 residues: CASSYTGDQPQHF. The CDR3 DNA sequence: TGTGCCAGCAGTTACACAGGGGATCAGCCCCAGCATTTT.

J is TRBJ2-5 and V is TRBV4-1; D could derive from TRBD1 or TRBD2 (5 bases each). Germline assignment: CDR1 MGHRA and CDR2 YSYEKL. This CDR3 is built from 14 residues. The V end lost 1 base, the J end lost 7 bases, and 13 bases lay between the germline ends. The DNA for the CDR3 is TGCGCCAGCAGCCAAGTGGGGGAAAGGGTGACCCAGTACTTC. Its translation is CASSQVGERVTQYF.

The table lists this clone with many counts. The CDR3 sequence is CSVVRDSTYEQYF. In DNA form, the CDR3 reads TGCAGCGTCGTCCGGGACAGCACCTACGAGCAGTACTTC. The chain has TRBV29-1 and TRBJ2-7; 7 bases align to TRBD1. Germline-derived CDR1 and CDR2 are SQVTM and ANQGSEA. Losses at the gene ends were 6 bases for V and 2 bases for J; bases not matched to a gene: 7. CDR3 length: 13 residues.

The chain's CDR3 is CASSLEDYNEGSYEQYF. CDR3 nucleotide sequence: TGTGCCAGCAGCTTAGAAGATTACAACGAGGGCTCCTACGAGCAGTACTTC. This rearrangement joins TRBV7-6 to TRBJ2-7, with TRBD2 as a possible D gene (5 bases). This CDR3 comprises 17 residues. CDR1 SGHVS and CDR2 FNYEAQ come from the germline V gene. The V gene lost 1 base and the J gene lost 0 bases, with 16 bases spanning the gap. The complete variable domain, with remaining parts taken from reference TRBV7-6 and TRBJ2-7, reads GAGVSQSPRYKVTKRGQDVALRCDPISGHVSLYWYRQALGQGPEFLTYFNYEAQQDKSGLPNDRFSAERPEGSISTLTIQRTEQRDSAMYRCASSLEDYNEGSYEQYFGPGTRLTVT.

This chain joins TRBV2 and TRBJ1-6; 7 bases match TRBD1. Germline-derived CDR1 and CDR2 are SNHLY and FYNNEI. CDR3 size: 15 residues. V dropped 2 bases and J dropped 9; count of bases not matched to a gene: 7. The CDR3 reads CASSERGGEGSPLHF. The CDR3 DNA sequence: TGTGCCAGCAGTGAACGAGGGGGCGAAGGTTCACCCCTCCACTTT.

As for this clone: The sample contains more than one DNA sequence encoding this CDR3. The CDR3, as DNA: TGCGCCAGCAGCTGGGGTGCGGGACAGACCTACGAGCAGTACTTC. This sequence encodes CASSWGAGQTYEQYF. This chain uses TRBV5-1 with TRBJ2-7; TRBD1 might be the D (7 bases). Per germline, CDR1 SGHRS and CDR2 YFSETQ. This CDR3 is 15 amino acids long. The V end lost 3 bases, the J end lost 2 bases, and 15 bases lay between the germline ends.

Turning to this clone: Other DNA sequences of this sample code for an identical CDR3. The chain couples TRBV5-4 to TRBJ2-7, with unresolved D. The CDR3 runs 14 residues. Trimming left V 2 bases short and J 0 bases short, with 9 bases between. The germline V gene has CDR1 SGHNT and CDR2 YYREEE (reference sequence). In DNA, the CDR3 is TGTGCCAGCAGCTTAAGTGGAAGCTCCTACGAGCAGTACTTC. Protein: CASSLSGSSYEQYF.

This sequence joins TRBV5-5 and TRBJ2-7, with 7 bases lining up with TRBD1. The ends lost 0 bases at V and 3 bases at J; junction bases unmatched: 3. The CDR3 length is 14 residues. Germline CDR1 SGHKS, CDR2 YYEKEE (reference sequence). The CDR3 sequence: CASSLGDRVYEQYF. The CDR3 coding sequence is TGTGCCAGCAGCTTGGGGGACAGAGTCTACGAGCAGTACTTC.

This clone has just one count. At the DNA level, this CDR3 is encoded by other sequences in the same sample as well. The chain couples TRBV28 to TRBJ2-3; D unresolved. The CDR3 contains 12 residues. Germline CDR1 MDHEN, CDR2 SYDVKM. Trimming stripped 3 bases from V and 5 bases from J, with 6 bases between. CDR3 bases: TGTGCCAGCAGTTTCAGCGAAGATACGCAGTATTTT. As protein: CASSFSEDTQYF. Based on the CDR3 plus reference TRBV28 and TRBJ2-3, the full variable domain is DVKVTQSSRYLVKRTGEKVFLECVQDMDHENMFWYRQDPGLGLRLIYFSYDVKMKEKGDIPEGYSVSREKKERFSLILESASTNQTSMYLCASSFSEDTQYFGPGTRLTVL.

The chain recombines TRBV7-9 with TRBJ2-2; 14 bases are shared with TRBD2. Trimming removed 4 bases from V and 0 bases from J; junction bases left unmatched: 4. This CDR3 is 18 amino acids long. Germline loops: CDR1 SEHNR, CDR2 FQNEAQ (reference sequence). The CDR3 sequence: CASSYGLAGGSNTGELFF. Written as DNA, the CDR3 is TGTGCCAGCAGCTACGGACTAGCGGGGGGTTCGAACACCGGGGAGCTGTTTTTT.

V is TRBV7-8 and J is TRBJ2-3; perhaps TRBD2 as D (6 bases). Trimming shortened V by 2 bases and J by 2 bases, and 17 bases separated the two germline ends. The germline V gene has CDR1 SGHVS and CDR2 FQNEAQ. This CDR3 comprises 17 residues. The CDR3 reads CASSLSEGILSTDTQYF. In DNA form, the CDR3 reads TGTGCCAGCAGCTTATCGGAGGGGATCCTATCCACAGATACGCAGTATTTT.

This sequence joins TRBV10-2 and TRBJ2-7; the D gene is possibly TRBD1 (5 bases). V was shortened by 3 bases and J by 6 bases, with 12 bases between the two germline ends. The V gene's germline CDR1 is WSHSY and CDR2 SAAADI. This CDR3 is built from 13 residues. The CDR3 sequence: CASSESGIGEQYF. In DNA form, the CDR3 reads TGCGCCAGCAGTGAATCAGGGATTGGCGAGCAGTACTTC.

The CDR3 sequence: CASSVTSRHEQYF. The CDR3, as DNA: TGTGCCAGCAGCGTAACTAGTCGCCACGAGCAGTACTTC. The genes are TRBV9 and TRBJ2-7; a weak D match, TRBD2 (5 bases). Between the trimmed V and J ends, which lost 1 base and 5 bases, there was a span of 10 bases. The CDR3 is made up of 13 amino acids. Germline lookup yields CDR1 SGDLS and CDR2 YYNGEE.

As to this clone: Other DNA sequences within the sample encode an identical CDR3. This chain connects TRBV5-4 to TRBJ2-5, with no clear D. Trimming pared 2 bases from V and 2 bases from J, leaving 7 bases between. This CDR3 is built from 13 residues. Germline V gene lookup returns CDR1 SGHNT and CDR2 YYREEE (reference sequence). The CDR3 here is CASSFRGQETQYF. CDR3 bases: TGTGCCAGCAGCTTTAGAGGACAAGAGACCCAGTACTTC.

The chain carries TRBV21-1 and TRBJ2-7; TRBD2, the table's D call, lacks a check against the DNA. TRBV21-1 is an annotated pseudogene. The CDR3 has 15 amino acids. CDR3 sequence reads: CASTREARGSYEQYF. The CDR3 DNA reads TGTGCCAGCACACGGGAAGCTCGGGGATCGTACGAGCAGTACTTC.